The 25 T cell receptor beta chains reported below all come from one sample, sequenced in a study of blood T cells in healthy people across ages. Combining a sample-barcoded 5' primer with a J-beta primer mix, a second PCR ran for roughly 7 to 12 cycles. MiXCR was run by TCRdb on the 5' RACE reads, yielding one entry per CDR3 protein. This sample has about 680,000 distinct CDR3 sequences, with about half found just once. The sample was blood. Receptors were obtained from a woman aged 60-75 years in good health.

The CDR3 loop is CSASTREGTDTQYF. CDR3 nucleotides: TGCAGTGCCAGCACTAGGGAGGGCACAGATACGCAGTATTTT. The rearrangement uses TRBV20-1 and TRBJ2-3; weak D call: TRBD2 (6 bases). The germline CDR1 and CDR2 sequences are DFQATT and SNEGSKA (reference sequence). CDR3 length: 14 residues. The V and J ends lost 6 bases and 1 base respectively, with 14 bases between them.

This clonotype was observed a few times. V and J are TRBV20-1 and TRBJ2-5, with 10 bases aligning to TRBD1. The ends lost 3 bases at V and 5 bases at J; junction bases unmatched: 6. CDR3 length equals 14 residues. Germline V gene data show CDR1 as DFQATT and CDR2 as SNEGSKA (reference sequence). This CDR3 is CSARGTGAWETQYF. The CDR3 nucleotides read TGCAGTGCTAGGGGGACAGGGGCATGGGAGACCCAGTACTTC.

The chain recombines TRBV4-2 with TRBJ2-7; the match to TRBD2 covers 7 bases. After removal of 1 base from V and 7 bases from J, the junction contained 13 bases not matched to a gene. The CDR3 contains 16 residues. Germline lookup yields CDR1 LGHNA and CDR2 YNFKEQ. The CDR3 sequence: CASSQVAGATYNEQYF. For the CDR3, the DNA is TGTGCCAGCAGCCAAGTTGCGGGAGCCACATACAATGAGCAGTACTTC.

A few counts support this clonotype. J is TRBJ2-1 and V is TRBV7-8, with 9 bases aligning to TRBD1. Germline V gene lookup returns CDR1 SGHVS and CDR2 FQNEAQ. J gave up 8 bases and V 5 bases, and 4 bases lay outside the gene matches. The CDR3 is 13 amino acids. The CDR3 DNA reads TGTGCCAGCAGCCGGGACAGGGACGATGAGCAGTTCTTC. Translating it yields CASSRDRDDEQFF. Using reference TRBV7-8 and TRBJ2-1 for the parts outside the CDR3, the full variable domain is GAGVSQSPRYKVAKRGQDVALRCDPISGHVSLFWYQQALGQGPEFLTYFQNEAQLDKSGLPSDRFFAERPEGSVSTLKIQRTQQEDSAVYLCASSRDRDDEQFFGPGTRLTVL.

This rearrangement joins TRBV9 to TRBJ2-1; 9 nucleotides agree with TRBD1. The CDR3 contains 14 residues. Germline V gives CDR1 SGDLS, CDR2 YYNGEE. Germline trimming cut 3 bases from V and 4 bases from J; bases unmatched to any gene: 2. The CDR3 DNA follows: TGTGCCAGCAGCGCGGGACAGGGATACAATGAGCAGTTCTTC. This encodes CASSAGQGYNEQFF.

Points on this clonotype: A read error is the likely source, as a far larger clone sits one nucleotide away. The rearrangement links TRBV7-8 to TRBJ2-5; tentative D call: TRBD1 (6 bases). This CDR3 spans 13 amino acids. The V gene's germline CDR1 is SGHVS and CDR2 FQNEAQ. CDR3 sequence: CASNLAGEETQYF. The CDR3 DNA reads TGTGCCAGCAACTTAGCAGGGGAAGAGACCCAGTACTTC.

Of note for this clonotype: Relative to the germline gene, one junction end is altered; a read error may explain this. The V and J genes are TRBV9 and TRBJ1-2; weak D call: TRBD1 (5 bases). Germline V gene sequence: CDR1 SGDLS, CDR2 YYNGEE. The CDR3 is 16 residues long. The CDR3 bases are TGTGCCGGCAGCACGGGGACCGTATTCCCTTCCTATGGCTACACCTTC. This sequence encodes CAGSTGTVFPSYGYTF.

This chain links TRBV5-1 with TRBJ2-2; unclear D gene. The CDR3 extends over 13 amino acids. The germline gives CDR1 SGHRS, CDR2 YFSETQ. V shed 5 bases and J shed 6 bases, with 11 bases lying between them. CDR3 sequence reads: CASRIGVAGELFF. The CDR3 DNA reads as TGCGCCAGCAGAATTGGGGTGGCCGGGGAGCTGTTTTTT.

This clonotype was seen once. The chain joins TRBV30 to TRBJ2-3, with D possibly matching TRBD2 (6 bases). V lost 2 bases and J 1 base, leaving 10 bases between the germline ends. The CDR3 is 14 amino acids. Germline V gene sequence: CDR1 GTSNPN, CDR2 SVGIG (reference sequence). Here the CDR3 reads CAWSTGRGTDTQYF. CDR3 DNA sequence: TGTGCCTGGAGTACCGGGAGAGGCACAGATACGCAGTATTTT.

The gene calls are TRBV12-3 or TRBV12-4 and TRBJ1-2; D is undetermined. Trimming removed 4 bases from V and 1 base from J, with 25 bases in between. This CDR3 spans 19 amino acids. The CDR3 DNA sequence: TGTGCCAGCAGTTCCCCAAATCTCGAAGCCAGTCCGTATAACTATGGCTACACCTTC. It translates to CASSSPNLEASPYNYGYTF.

This clonotype has only a few counts. This sequence joins TRBV6-2 or TRBV6-3 and TRBJ1-2; D is perhaps TRBD1 (5 bases). The length of the CDR3 is 13 residues. CDR1 MNHEY and CDR2 SVGEGT come from the germline V gene. The germline V and J ends were trimmed by 8 bases and 8 bases, with 18 bases remaining between them. CDR3 sequence reads: CASLKDTTGGYTF. The CDR3, as DNA: TGTGCCAGCCTCAAGGACACCACGGGCGGCTACACCTTC.

This chain links TRBV7-8 with TRBJ2-2; 8 nucleotides line up with TRBD1. CDR3 length: 16 residues. The junction had 5 bases not matched to a gene; V was cut back by 1 base and J by 4 bases. From germline, CDR1 is SGHVS and CDR2 FQNEAQ. Written as DNA, the CDR3 is TGTGCCAGCAGCTTAGGGACAGGGAAAGGCACCGGGGAGCTGTTTTTT. It translates to CASSLGTGKGTGELFF.

The V and J genes are TRBV6-2 or TRBV6-3 and TRBJ2-5; D uncertain. Gene TRBJ2-7 matches the end of the DNA better, so the J call may be wrong. Per germline, CDR1 MNHEY and CDR2 SVGEGT. The length of the CDR3 is 11 residues. The CDR3 loop is CASRNGDEQYF. The CDR3 DNA is TGTGCCAGTCGGAATGGAGACGAGCAGTACTTC.

This clonotype was seen many times. CDR3 in amino acids: CAWSKASSYEQYF. For the CDR3, the DNA is TGTGCCTGGAGTAAGGCTAGCTCCTACGAGCAGTACTTC. This rearrangement joins TRBV30 to TRBJ2-7; the D is unclear. Germline V gives CDR1 GTSNPN, CDR2 SVGIG (reference sequence). The CDR3 contains 13 residues. The germline V and J ends were trimmed by 2 bases and 0 bases, with 8 bases remaining between them.

This clonotype appeared many times. The chain carries TRBV29-1 and TRBJ2-7; 7 bases agree with TRBD2. The CDR3 is 12 amino acids. The ends lost 0 bases at V and 5 bases at J; junction bases unmatched: 1. The germline gives CDR1 SQVTM, CDR2 ANQGSEA. CDR3 amino acids: CSVEDLADEQYF. CDR3 DNA sequence: TGCAGCGTTGAAGATCTAGCGGACGAGCAGTACTTC.

The CDR3 here is CSARVRGLAGLYNEQFF. The CDR3 DNA is TGCAGTGCTAGAGTCCGAGGACTAGCGGGACTCTACAATGAGCAGTTCTTC. This chain connects TRBV20-1 to TRBJ2-1, with TRBD2 matching over 12 bases. Trimming took 1 base from V and 3 from J; bases not matched to a gene: 7. CDR3 length equals 17 residues. Germline lookup yields CDR1 DFQATT and CDR2 SNEGSKA (reference sequence).

Points on this clonotype: A read error may explain this, as a much larger clone is one base away. The chain combines TRBV11-1 with TRBJ2-3; 8 bases match TRBD2. In germline, CDR1 is SGHAT, CDR2 FQDESV (reference sequence). The CDR3 has 16 residues. CDR3 protein: CASSLLTSGGTETQYF. The CDR3 nucleotides are TGTGCCAGCAGCCTACTAACTAGCGGAGGCACAGAGACGCAGTATTTT.

This clonotype was recorded at least ten times. This chain connects TRBV29-1 to TRBJ2-1; D is uncertain. CDR1 SQVTM and CDR2 ANQGSEA come from the germline V gene. V lost 4 bases and J lost 2, with 6 bases in between. This CDR3 region has 12 residues. Written as DNA, the CDR3 is TGCAGCGTTGTTCCGACCTACAATGAGCAGTTCTTC. Protein: CSVVPTYNEQFF.

This clonotype was detected a few times. CDR3 bases: TGTGCCAGCAGCTTTAGGGACAGGGGGTTTGTTTACGAGCAGTACTTC. Translated: CASSFRDRGFVYEQYF. The V and J genes are TRBV7-9 and TRBJ2-4; 11 bases line up with TRBD1. The J call is in doubt because the DNA end fits TRBJ2-7 better. The CDR3 consists of 16 residues. Germline values: CDR1 SEHNR, CDR2 FQNEAQ (reference sequence).

This clonotype was recorded only once. This chain joins TRBV5-7 and TRBJ1-1, with 9 positions matching TRBD1. TRBV5-7 is recorded as an ORF, its role being uncertain. The CDR3 sequence is 15 residues long. After removal of 2 bases from V and 5 bases from J, the junction contained 7 bases not matched to a gene. CDR3 DNA: TGTGCCAGCAGCTTAAGGGGACAGGGACATACTGAAGCTTTCTTT. This codes for CASSLRGQGHTEAFF.

This clonotype was seen just once. This sequence joins TRBV4-3 and TRBJ2-7, with 7 bases lining up with TRBD1. The CDR3 covers 14 residues. The junction had 0 bases not matched to a gene; V was cut back by 0 bases and J by 1 base. Germline V lookup: CDR1 LGHNA, CDR2 YSLEER. The CDR3 DNA reads as TGCGCCAGCAGCCAAGAGGACAGGTCCTACGAGCAGTACTTC. This translates into CASSQEDRSYEQYF.

This rearrangement joins TRBV29-1 to TRBJ2-5; 9 nucleotides match TRBD1. The V segment lost 8 bases and the J segment 11 bases; nucleotides outside the gene matches: 21. In germline, CDR1 is SQVTM, CDR2 ANQGSEA. This CDR3 contains 15 residues. Written as DNA, the CDR3 is TGCAGCCCCTCGGGGGGACAGGGAAAGAACAATGAGCAGTACTTC. Its translation is CSPSGGQGKNNEQYF.

In its sample, this clonotype was seen a few times. The V and J genes are TRBV4-1 and TRBJ2-1; D is ambiguous. The CDR3 totals 15 residues. V was pared by 1 base and J by 0 bases, with 7 bases between. CDR1 and CDR2 from the germline V gene are MGHRA and YSYEKL. The CDR3 sequence: CASSQGISSYNEQFF. The CDR3 coding sequence is TGCGCCAGCAGCCAAGGAATTAGCTCCTACAATGAGCAGTTCTTC.

This clonotype was picked up many times. The V call is TRBV4-1, the J call TRBJ2-1, with D possibly being TRBD1 (5 bases). This CDR3 is built from 16 residues. Trimming took 2 bases from V and 0 from J, leaving 11 bases between them. Germline V gene lookup returns CDR1 MGHRA and CDR2 YSYEKL. The CDR3 DNA reads TGCGCCAGCAGCCAAAGACAGTCAAGCTCCTACAATGAGCAGTTCTTC. Its translation: CASSQRQSSSYNEQFF.

This chain joins TRBV2 and TRBJ2-7; D not certain. Germline V CDR1 and CDR2: SNHLY, FYNNEI. Trimming removed 8 bases from V and 2 bases from J, with 16 bases in between. This CDR3 contains 14 residues. The CDR3 sequence is CASLTPVRTYEQYF. In nucleotides, the CDR3 is TGTGCCAGCTTAACCCCAGTCCGAACCTACGAGCAGTACTTC.